Listed below are T cell receptor beta chains from one sample, sequenced in a study of CD8 T cells in Susac syndrome. TCRdb re-called the immunoSEQ multiplex PCR reads with MiXCR, one entry per CDR3 protein. The table includes 150,000 to 200,000 distinct CDR3 sequences, just over 90% detected once. Sequenced material: CD4+ T cells from PBMCs. The receptor set was obtained from a human donor in good health. The CDR3 runs from the conserved cysteine through the conserved F or W. A D gene is named only where the DNA matches it firmly. The size field is filled for only some rows; it gives once, few, many or a size class.

abundance: few
j_gene: TRBJ1-2
d_gene: NA
v_gene: TRBV7-2
CDR3nt: TGTGCCAGCAGCCCCAGACGGAACTATGGCTACACCTTC
CDR3aa: CASSPRRNYGYTF

abundance: NA
j_gene: TRBJ1-2
d_gene: NA
v_gene: TRBV2
CDR3nt: TGTGCCAGCAGTGGGACCTCCGGCTACACCTTC
CDR3aa: CASSGTSGYTF

abundance: NA
j_gene: TRBJ2-2
d_gene: TRBD2
v_gene: TRBV5-1
CDR3nt: TGCGCCAGCAGCTCCCTCGGGGGGAGAAGCACCGGGGAGCTGTTTTTT
CDR3aa: CASSSLGGRSTGELFF

abundance: once
j_gene: TRBJ2-2
d_gene: NA
v_gene: TRBV9
CDR3nt: TGTGCCAGCAGCGTAGGCGGTAGCGGGAACACCGGGGAGCTGTTTTTT
CDR3aa: CASSVGGSGNTGELFF

abundance: NA
j_gene: TRBJ2-1
d_gene: NA
v_gene: TRBV4-1
CDR3nt: TGCGCCAGCAGCCCAGAAGGGGGGGCCTTAAATGAGCAGTTCTTC
CDR3aa: CASSPEGGALNEQFF

abundance: NA
j_gene: TRBJ1-2
d_gene: TRBD1
v_gene: TRBV3-1
CDR3nt: TGTGCCAGCAGCCAAACCTACAGGGGTGACTATGGCTACACCTTC
CDR3aa: CASSQTYRGDYGYTF

abundance: NA
j_gene: TRBJ2-3
d_gene: NA
v_gene: TRBV20-1
CDR3nt: TGCAGTGCTAGAGATCCTACTAGAATCACAGATACGCAGTATTTT
CDR3aa: CSARDPTRITDTQYF

abundance: NA
j_gene: TRBJ1-6
d_gene: NA
v_gene: TRBV6-2/TRBV6-3
CDR3nt: TGTGCCAGCAGTACCCACCAAGGGGTTTCACCCCTCCACTTT
CDR3aa: CASSTHQGVSPLHF

abundance: NA
j_gene: TRBJ2-2
d_gene: NA
v_gene: TRBV15
CDR3nt: TGTGCCACCAAACAGGCGCCCGGGGCCCTGTTTTTT
CDR3aa: CATKQAPGALFF

abundance: NA
j_gene: TRBJ2-2
d_gene: NA
v_gene: TRBV7-3
CDR3nt: TGTGCCAGCACCACAGACAGACACACCGGGGAGCTGTTTTTT
CDR3aa: CASTTDRHTGELFF

abundance: NA
j_gene: TRBJ2-5
d_gene: NA
v_gene: TRBV3-1
CDR3nt: TGTGCCAGCAGCCAAGGGTCCAGTTACCAAGAGACCCAGTACTTC
CDR3aa: CASSQGSSYQETQYF

abundance: NA
j_gene: TRBJ1-1
d_gene: NA
v_gene: TRBV5-1
CDR3nt: TGCGCCAGCAGGGAGGAAACACAGGGGAACACTGAAGCTTTCTTT
CDR3aa: CASREETQGNTEAFF

abundance: NA
j_gene: TRBJ2-1
d_gene: TRBD2
v_gene: TRBV3-1
CDR3nt: TGTGCCAGCAGCCGCCATAGCGGGGGGCAGGATGAGCAGTTCTTC
CDR3aa: CASSRHSGGQDEQFF

abundance: NA
j_gene: TRBJ2-7
d_gene: NA
v_gene: TRBV5-1
CDR3nt: TGCGCCAGCGGATTAGGGACGGGAGCGGTGGCCTACGAGCAGTACTTC
CDR3aa: CASGLGTGAVAYEQYF

abundance: NA
j_gene: TRBJ1-1
d_gene: NA
v_gene: TRBV12-3/TRBV12-4
CDR3nt: TGTGCCAGCAGCTCCGGGATTTACACTGAAGCTTTCTTT
CDR3aa: CASSSGIYTEAFF

abundance: NA
j_gene: TRBJ1-2
d_gene: NA
v_gene: TRBV18
CDR3nt: TGTGCCAGCTCACAGGATGTAGAGGCCTTGTATGGCTACACCTTC
CDR3aa: CASSQDVEALYGYTF

abundance: NA
j_gene: TRBJ2-2
d_gene: TRBD1
v_gene: TRBV29-1
CDR3nt: TGCAGCGTTCTTGGACAGGGGGTAACCGGGGAGCTGTTTTTT
CDR3aa: CSVLGQGVTGELFF

abundance: NA
j_gene: TRBJ2-1
d_gene: TRBD2
v_gene: TRBV19
CDR3nt: TGTGCCAGTAGCCGATTGGGAGCGGGGGGACACAATGAGCAGTTCTTC
CDR3aa: CASSRLGAGGHNEQFF

abundance: NA
j_gene: TRBJ1-2
d_gene: NA
v_gene: TRBV29-1
CDR3nt: TGCAGCTTCGAGGAAGGGGACCCCTACACCTTC
CDR3aa: CSFEEGDPYTF

abundance: NA
j_gene: TRBJ1-5
d_gene: NA
v_gene: TRBV2
CDR3nt: TGTGCCAGCAGTGAATTCAGGGAAGATCAGCCCCAGCATTTT
CDR3aa: CASSEFREDQPQHF

abundance: NA
j_gene: TRBJ1-2
d_gene: NA
v_gene: TRBV7-9
CDR3nt: TGTGCCAGCAGCTTGGGACGGTTAGCTAACTATGGCTACACCTTC
CDR3aa: CASSLGRLANYGYTF

abundance: NA
j_gene: TRBJ2-5
d_gene: NA
v_gene: TRBV29-1
CDR3nt: TGCAGCGTTCTTAGACTGCTACAAGAGACCCAGTACTTC
CDR3aa: CSVLRLLQETQYF

abundance: NA
j_gene: TRBJ2-1
d_gene: NA
v_gene: TRBV6-1
CDR3nt: TGTGCCAGCACAGGGCAGGCCTACAATGAGCAGTTCTTC
CDR3aa: CASTGQAYNEQFF

abundance: NA
j_gene: TRBJ2-1
d_gene: TRBD1
v_gene: TRBV27
CDR3nt: TGTGCCAGCAGTTTAAGGGGACAGGGGGAGAATGAGCAGTTCTTC
CDR3aa: CASSLRGQGENEQFF

abundance: NA
j_gene: TRBJ1-1
d_gene: NA
v_gene: TRBV5-1
CDR3nt: TGCGCCAGCAGCTTGGGTCAATCCAAAAGCACTGAAGCTTTCTTT
CDR3aa: CASSLGQSKSTEAFF

abundance: NA
j_gene: TRBJ2-2
d_gene: TRBD1
v_gene: TRBV5-4
CDR3nt: TGTGCCAGCAGCTGGACAGGGGGAATTCGCACCGGGGAGCTGTTTTTT
CDR3aa: CASSWTGGIRTGELFF

abundance: NA
j_gene: TRBJ2-5
d_gene: NA
v_gene: TRBV20-1
CDR3nt: TGCAGTGCTAGAAGTGTGGACAGAGAGACCCAGTACTTC
CDR3aa: CSARSVDRETQYF

abundance: NA
j_gene: TRBJ2-5
d_gene: TRBD1
v_gene: TRBV5-1
CDR3nt: TGCGCCAGCAGCGACCCCCAGGGGGCTCGGGAGACCCAGTACTTC
CDR3aa: CASSDPQGARETQYF

abundance: once
j_gene: TRBJ2-1
d_gene: TRBD2
v_gene: TRBV11-2
CDR3nt: TGTGCCAGCAGCGCGGGACTAGTTAATGAGCAGTTCTTC
CDR3aa: CASSAGLVNEQFF

abundance: NA
j_gene: TRBJ2-2
d_gene: TRBD1
v_gene: TRBV29-1
CDR3nt: TGCAGCGTTGAAGGCTACAGGGGGACCGGGGAGCTGTTTTTT
CDR3aa: CSVEGYRGTGELFF

abundance: NA
j_gene: TRBJ1-1
d_gene: NA
v_gene: TRBV2
CDR3nt: TGTGCCAGCACCAAGGGACCTAAGGCCGAAGCTTTCTTT
CDR3aa: CASTKGPKAEAFF

abundance: NA
j_gene: TRBJ1-3
d_gene: NA
v_gene: TRBV20-1
CDR3nt: TGCAGTGCTAGAGGAATTTCTGGAAACACCATATATTTT
CDR3aa: CSARGISGNTIYF

abundance: NA
j_gene: TRBJ1-1
d_gene: NA
v_gene: TRBV29-1
CDR3nt: TGCAGCGCCAAGGAATCGGCTGAAGCTTTCTTT
CDR3aa: CSAKESAEAFF

abundance: NA
j_gene: TRBJ1-4
d_gene: NA
v_gene: TRBV3-1
CDR3nt: TGTGCCAGCAGCCAATCTGAGAGTGAAAAACTGTTTTTT
CDR3aa: CASSQSESEKLFF

abundance: NA
j_gene: TRBJ1-1
d_gene: NA
v_gene: TRBV29-1
CDR3nt: TGCAGCGGGGGACAAAACACTGAAGCTTTCTTT
CDR3aa: CSGGQNTEAFF

abundance: NA
j_gene: TRBJ2-1
d_gene: NA
v_gene: TRBV3-1
CDR3nt: TGTGCCAGCAGCCAAGTGTACAATGAGCAGTTCTTC
CDR3aa: CASSQVYNEQFF

abundance: NA
j_gene: TRBJ2-1
d_gene: NA
v_gene: TRBV7-3
CDR3nt: TGTGCCAGCAGCTTCACCGGACAGAATGAGCAGTTCTTC
CDR3aa: CASSFTGQNEQFF

abundance: NA
j_gene: TRBJ2-7
d_gene: TRBD2
v_gene: TRBV19
CDR3nt: TGTGCCAGTAGTATACGGGGGGGCTACGAGCAGTACTTC
CDR3aa: CASSIRGGYEQYF

abundance: NA
j_gene: TRBJ1-4
d_gene: NA
v_gene: TRBV29-1
CDR3nt: TGCAGCGTTGGGATCTCAGCTTACGAAAAACTGTTTTTT
CDR3aa: CSVGISAYEKLFF

abundance: NA
j_gene: TRBJ1-6
d_gene: TRBD1
v_gene: TRBV5-6
CDR3nt: TGTGCCAGCAGCTTGAGGACAGGGAGGTCACCCCTCCACTTT
CDR3aa: CASSLRTGRSPLHF

abundance: NA
j_gene: TRBJ1-5
d_gene: NA
v_gene: TRBV7-8
CDR3nt: TGTGCCAGCAGCTTATCCGCAAAGGGGAATCAGCCCCAGCATTTT
CDR3aa: CASSLSAKGNQPQHF

abundance: once
j_gene: TRBJ1-5
d_gene: NA
v_gene: TRBV5-8
CDR3nt: TGTGCCAGCAGCTTGTGGGGCAGGGGTCGTAGCAATCAGCCCCAGCATTTT
CDR3aa: CASSLWGRGRSNQPQHF